A single sample is the source of the 23 T cell receptor beta chains below, sequenced in a study of shared clonotypes between healthy human individuals (dated by TCRdb to 2019 to 2021). CD8 naive samples were obtained by positive selection for CCR7 among CD45RO-negative cells, yielding a CD45RA+CCR7+ population from which TemRA cells were excluded. Receptor amplification or capture employed the immunoSEQ multiplex PCR assay. TCRdb provides this immuneACCESS table in a form limited to in-frame rearrangements. Some clones are lacking; in checked studies, under half of them reflect an unresolved V gene, and why the rest are absent is not known. This sample holds 750,000 to 1,000,000 clones; 80% to 95% were observed only once. Clones ranked in the top ten supply less than 25% of the sample. The sample comprised naive CD8+ T cells sorted from blood. Read against the paper, the sample's cell subset or site label means: CD45RA+CCR7+. The origin of the receptors is a man in his thirties or forties in good health.

V gene TRBV21-1 combines with J gene TRBJ2-3. TRBV21-1 is a recognized pseudogene. The CDR3 runs to 19 residues. The CDR3 here is CASSWTSRPRVGSTDTQYF. The CDR3 DNA reads TGTGCCAGCAGCTGGACGTCGCGACCGCGAGTTGGGAGCACAGATACGCAGTATTTT.

The chain recombines TRBV5-1 with TRBJ2-7; D is unclear. Trimming removed 0 bases from V and 3 bases from J, with 10 bases in between. Germline CDR1 reads SGHRS; CDR2 reads YFSETQ. The CDR3 is 14 residues long. CDR3 region: CASSLGLQNYEQYF. The CDR3 nucleotides are TGCGCCAGCAGCTTGGGGCTGCAGAACTACGAGCAGTACTTC. The entire variable domain, with the rest obtained from reference TRBV5-1 and TRBJ2-7, is as follows: KAGVTQTPRYLIKTRGQQVTLSCSPISGHRSVSWYQQTPGQGLQFLFEYFSETQRNKGNFPGRFSGRQFSNSRSEMNVSTLELGDSALYLCASSLGLQNYEQYFGPGTRLTVT.

The chain combines TRBV19 with TRBJ2-7, with D possibly matching TRBD1 (5 bases). Germline-derived CDR1 and CDR2 are LNHDA and SQIVND (reference sequence). This CDR3 has 15 amino acids. The V end was cut by 1 base, the J end by 6 bases, with 16 bases between. The CDR3, as DNA: TGTGCCAGTAGTATAGGGGCAGGGATCGGCCGCGAGCAGTACTTC. Translating it yields CASSIGAGIGREQYF.

This chain connects TRBV13 to TRBJ2-1, with 9 nucleotides matching TRBD2. Germline V CDR1 and CDR2: PRHDT, FYEKMQ (reference sequence). The CDR3 length is 17 residues. V lost 4 bases to trimming and J lost 4 bases; unmatched junction nucleotides: 11. DNA of the CDR3: TGTGCCAGCAGCTCCCAAGCGCTAGCGGGGTTTTACAATGAGCAGTTCTTC. Protein sequence: CASSSQALAGFYNEQFF.

The CDR3 bases are TGCGCCAGCAGCAAAGATATAGTAGCGGGAGGGCGGCACTCCGGGGAGCTGTTTTTT. This sequence encodes CASSKDIVAGGRHSGELFF. The chain joins TRBV10-1 to TRBJ2-2; 11 positions agree with TRBD2. V was pared by 6 bases and J by 6 bases, with 18 bases of the junction left unmatched. This CDR3 is built from 19 residues. Germline V gene data show CDR1 as WNHNN and CDR2 as SYGVQD (reference sequence).

V is TRBV5-4 and J is TRBJ2-3; maybe TRBD2 (5 bases). This CDR3 spans 14 amino acids. Germline CDR1 is SGHNT and CDR2 is YYREEE (reference sequence). V dropped 2 bases and J dropped 2 bases, with 9 bases sitting between them. For the CDR3, the DNA is TGTGCCAGCAGCTTTCAGCGGATCACAGATACGCAGTATTTT. It translates to CASSFQRITDTQYF.

This chain joins TRBV13 and TRBJ2-5; 7 nucleotides line up with TRBD2. The CDR3 consists of 16 residues. After removal of 2 bases from V and 2 bases from J, the junction contained 8 bases not matched to a gene. The germline V gene encodes CDR1 PRHDT and CDR2 FYEKMQ (reference sequence). CDR3 loop: CASSLMSGVQQETQYF. The DNA of the CDR3 is TGTGCCAGCAGCTTAATGAGCGGGGTTCAGCAAGAGACCCAGTACTTC. The whole variable domain, filled in from reference TRBV13 and TRBJ2-5, reads AAGVIQSPRHLIKEKRETATLKCYPIPRHDTVYWYQQGPGQDPQFLISFYEKMQSDKGSIPDRFSAQQFSDYHSELNMSSLELGDSALYFCASSLMSGVQQETQYFGPGTRLLVL.

J is TRBJ2-1 and V is TRBV5-6; 9 bases line up with TRBD2. Germline V gene data show CDR1 as SGHDT and CDR2 as YYEEEE. The CDR3 sequence is 14 residues long. Losses at the gene ends were 8 bases for V and 12 bases for J; bases not matched to a gene: 15. CDR3 protein: CASHPGGLAGWQFF. The CDR3 coding sequence is TGTGCCAGTCACCCCGGGGGGCTAGCGGGGTGGCAGTTCTTC.

This chain connects TRBV11-2 to TRBJ1-1, with no clear D. This CDR3 comprises 14 residues. V lost 2 bases and J 0 bases, leaving 7 bases between the germline ends. Germline assignment: CDR1 SGHAT and CDR2 FQNNGV. CDR3 bases: TGTGCCAGCAGCTTATTGGCCCTGAACACTGAAGCTTTCTTT. It encodes CASSLLALNTEAFF.

V usage is TRBV5-1 and J usage is TRBJ1-3; 7 bases map to TRBD1. The CDR3 runs 15 residues. CDR1 and CDR2 from the germline V gene are SGHRS and YFSETQ. J was trimmed by 1 base and V by 2 bases; bases with no gene match: 3. This CDR3 is CASSFEQGSGNTIYF. CDR3 in DNA: TGCGCCAGCAGCTTTGAACAGGGGTCTGGAAACACCATATATTTT.

Regarding this clone: Other DNA sequences from this sample encode an identical CDR3 as well. The rearrangement joins TRBV29-1 to TRBJ2-7; no reliable D call. Germline CDR1 SQVTM, CDR2 ANQGSEA. The CDR3 sequence is 10 residues long. V lost 4 bases and J lost 4, with 5 bases in between. The CDR3 protein is CSVVGYEQYF. The CDR3 DNA sequence: TGCAGCGTTGTGGGTTACGAGCAGTACTTC.

In its sample, this clone was seen once. The chain couples TRBV19 to TRBJ2-2, with TRBD1 matching 7 bases. This CDR3 region has 15 residues. CDR1 and CDR2 (germline): LNHDA, SQIVND (reference sequence). The junction had 9 bases not matched to a gene; V was cut back by 5 bases and J by 6 bases. In DNA, the CDR3 is TGTGCCAGTAGTTACCTGACAGGGTTTGCCGGGGAGCTGTTTTTT. It is translated as CASSYLTGFAGELFF.

V usage is TRBV4-1 and J usage is TRBJ1-5, with 8 bases fitting TRBD1. V lost 4 bases, J lost 0 bases, and 11 bases stayed unmatched. CDR3 length: 18 amino acids. Germline V gives CDR1 MGHRA, CDR2 YSYEKL. In DNA, the CDR3 is TGCGCCAGCAGCCGAGCACTGGACAGGGTTTATAGCAATCAGCCCCAGCATTTT. This gives the protein CASSRALDRVYSNQPQHF.

This chain joins TRBV30 and TRBJ1-2, with a weak D call TRBD1 (5 bases). Germline-derived CDR1 and CDR2 are GTSNPN and SVGIG (reference sequence). The ends were cut back, 2 bases at V and 6 bases at J, with 19 bases in the middle. The CDR3 is made up of 15 amino acids. The CDR3, as DNA: TGTGCCTGGAGTTGGGGGGAGGGGCGGTCAAATGGCTACACCTTC. Residues: CAWSWGEGRSNGYTF. Full variable domain (rest looked up from reference TRBV30 and TRBJ1-2): SQTIHQWPATLVQPVGSPLSLECTVEGTSNPNLYWYRQAAGRGLQLLFYSVGIGQISSEVPQNLSASRPQDRQFILSSKKLLLSDSGFYLCAWSWGEGRSNGYTFGSGTRLTVV.

The chain recombines TRBV4-3 with TRBJ2-5; no clear D gene. This CDR3 spans 13 amino acids. V lost 1 base to trimming and J lost 5 bases, with 8 bases between them. CDR1 LGHNA and CDR2 YSLEER come from the germline V gene. The CDR3 DNA sequence: TGCGCCAGCAGCCAAGGTGGTCACGAGACCCAGTACTTC. This codes for CASSQGGHETQYF.

CDR3 DNA sequence: TGTGCCAGTAGTATATGGCTTACTGACGAGCAGTACTTC. Residues: CASSIWLTDEQYF. The rearrangement uses TRBV19 and TRBJ2-7; no definite D call. Germline CDR1 LNHDA, CDR2 SQIVND (reference sequence). The CDR3 is 13 amino acids. V was cut by 2 bases and J by 5 bases, with 10 bases left in between. Complete variable domain (other parts from reference TRBV19 and TRBJ2-7): DGGITQSPKYLFRKEGQNVTLSCEQNLNHDAMYWYRQDPGQGLRLIYYSQIVNDFQKGDIAEGYSVSREKKESFPLTVTSAQKNPTAFYLCASSIWLTDEQYFGPGTRLTVT.

This clone was seen just once. The chain has TRBV7-9 and TRBJ1-3; no definite D call. V was pared by 3 bases and J by 2 bases, with 11 bases between. The CDR3 spans 15 residues. In germline, CDR1 is SEHNR, CDR2 FQNEAQ (reference sequence). The CDR3 bases are TGTGCCAGCAGCTTTCCCCAAGAACCTGGAAACACCATATATTTT. As protein: CASSFPQEPGNTIYF.

Only one count was recorded for this clone. The chain is built from TRBV5-4 and TRBJ2-7, with 9 bases matching TRBD1. Germline V gene sequence: CDR1 SGHNT, CDR2 YYREEE (reference sequence). This CDR3 contains 15 residues. J gave up 4 bases and V 5 bases, and 10 bases lay outside the gene matches. CDR3 protein: CASSKDRGSFYEQYF. In DNA, the CDR3 is TGTGCCAGCAGTAAAGACAGGGGGTCTTTTTACGAGCAGTACTTC.

This chain uses TRBV28 with TRBJ2-2; 7 bases are shared with TRBD2. CDR3 length equals 15 residues. The germline V gene encodes CDR1 MDHEN and CDR2 SYDVKM. The ends lost 6 bases at V and 1 base at J; junction bases unmatched: 5. The CDR3 coding sequence is TGTGCCAGCAGCCCCCGGGGGGTGAACACCGGGGAGCTGTTTTTT. It yields the protein CASSPRGVNTGELFF.

This chain links TRBV28 with TRBJ1-1, with a possible D match to TRBD1 (6 bases). CDR3 length: 17 amino acids. In germline, CDR1 is MDHEN, CDR2 SYDVKM. The V end lost 8 bases, the J end lost 4 bases, and 26 bases lay between the germline ends. Here the CDR3 DNA reads TGTGCCAGCTCGGGGACGCTCAGGGGTGGCCACTCCACTGAAGCTTTCTTT. Translated, it gives CASSGTLRGGHSTEAFF.

This clone was detected once. At the DNA level, this CDR3 is encoded by other sequences in the same sample as well. The chain employs TRBV7-9 and TRBJ1-5, with 8 bases matching TRBD1. With V trimmed by 4 bases and J by 0 bases, 2 bases remained unmatched. CDR1 is SEHNR and CDR2 is FQNEAQ in the germline V gene (reference sequence). The CDR3 contains 15 residues. The CDR3 loop reads CASSSDRDSNQPQHF. CDR3 nucleotides: TGTGCCAGCAGCTCGGACAGGGATAGCAATCAGCCCCAGCATTTT.

J is TRBJ2-3 and V is TRBV7-9; 8 nucleotides agree with TRBD2. The V segment lost 5 bases and the J segment 6 bases; nucleotides outside the gene matches: 16. In germline, CDR1 is SEHNR, CDR2 FQNEAQ (reference sequence). The length of the CDR3 is 17 residues. CDR3 in amino acids: CASSPGLVGLLLDTQYF. The CDR3, as DNA: TGTGCCAGCAGCCCGGGACTAGTGGGACTCCTTCTGGATACGCAGTATTTT.

As DNA, the CDR3 is TGCGCCAGCAGCTTGTGGCCGTTCGATACGAACACCGGGGAGCTGTTTTTT. Its protein product is CASSLWPFDTNTGELFF. The J gene is TRBJ2-2, the V gene TRBV5-1; D gene ambiguous. Trimming removed 1 base from V and 0 bases from J, with 13 bases in between. The germline V gene encodes CDR1 SGHRS and CDR2 YFSETQ. The length of the CDR3 is 17 residues.